A single sample is the source of the 4 T cell receptor beta chains below, sequenced in a study of blood T cell repertoires in COVID-19. TCRdb's table, derived via immunoSEQ multiplex PCR, lists solely in-frame clones and lacks some. The sample holds 150,000 to 200,000 clones, around 90% seen once. Sequences were obtained from PBMCs or T cells enriched from blood (not recorded which). These receptors were taken from a young woman who had recovered from COVID-19.

This sequence joins TRBV5-6 and TRBJ2-5, with 9 bases lining up with TRBD1. The CDR3 loop spans 15 amino acids. Germline loops: CDR1 SGHDT, CDR2 YYEEEE. Unmatched junction bases numbered 7, after V lost 2 bases and J lost 5 bases. CDR3 amino acids: CASSFLGQGGETQYF. Here the CDR3 DNA reads TGTGCCAGCAGCTTCTTGGGACAGGGAGGCGAGACCCAGTACTTC.

CDR3 nucleotides: TGTGCCAGTACCTCAGGGTGGTCCTATGGCTACACCTTC. It yields the protein CASTSGWSYGYTF. This sequence joins TRBV19 and TRBJ1-2, with D perhaps matching TRBD1 (5 bases). This CDR3 is 13 amino acids long. The germline V and J ends were trimmed by 7 bases and 4 bases, with 13 bases remaining between them. CDR1 is LNHDA and CDR2 is SQIVND in the germline V gene (reference sequence). Full variable domain (outside the CDR3, taken from reference TRBV19 and TRBJ1-2): DGGITQSPKYLFRKEGQNVTLSCEQNLNHDAMYWYRQDPGQGLRLIYYSQIVNDFQKGDIAEGYSVSREKKESFPLTVTSAQKNPTAFYLCASTSGWSYGYTFGSGTRLTVV.

The chain uses TRBV7-6 and TRBJ2-2, with D perhaps TRBD2 (6 bases). Germline values: CDR1 SGHVS, CDR2 FNYEAQ. Trimming took off 5 bases at V and 5 bases at J, with 15 bases between the two ends. The CDR3 spans 15 residues. CDR3 sequence: CASSHRLEGTGELFF. DNA of the CDR3: TGTGCCAGCAGCCATCGACTAGAAGGAACCGGGGAGCTGTTTTTT.

The V call is TRBV6-5, the J call TRBJ1-5; TRBD1 is a possible D gene (6 bases). The V end was cut by 6 bases, the J end by 4 bases, with 10 bases between. The CDR3 loop spans 13 amino acids. Germline assignment: CDR1 MNHEY and CDR2 SVGAGI. The CDR3 is CASRTGQNQPQHF. Written as DNA, the CDR3 is TGTGCCAGCAGGACCGGACAGAATCAGCCCCAGCATTTT.